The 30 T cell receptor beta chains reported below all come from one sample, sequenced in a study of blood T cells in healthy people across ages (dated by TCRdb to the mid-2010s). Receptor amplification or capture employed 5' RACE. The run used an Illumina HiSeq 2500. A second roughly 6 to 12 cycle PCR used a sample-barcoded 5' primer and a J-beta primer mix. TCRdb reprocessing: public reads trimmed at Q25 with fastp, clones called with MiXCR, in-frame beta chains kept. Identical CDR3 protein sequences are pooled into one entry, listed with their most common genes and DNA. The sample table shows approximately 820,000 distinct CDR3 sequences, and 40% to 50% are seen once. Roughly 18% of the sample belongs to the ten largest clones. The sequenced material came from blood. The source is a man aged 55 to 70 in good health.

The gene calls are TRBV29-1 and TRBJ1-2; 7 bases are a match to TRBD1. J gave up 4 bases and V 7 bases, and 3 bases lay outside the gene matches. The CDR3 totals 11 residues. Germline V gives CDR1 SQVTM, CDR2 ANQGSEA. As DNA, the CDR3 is TGCAGCGGGACAGGCACCTATGGCTACACCTTC. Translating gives CSGTGTYGYTF.

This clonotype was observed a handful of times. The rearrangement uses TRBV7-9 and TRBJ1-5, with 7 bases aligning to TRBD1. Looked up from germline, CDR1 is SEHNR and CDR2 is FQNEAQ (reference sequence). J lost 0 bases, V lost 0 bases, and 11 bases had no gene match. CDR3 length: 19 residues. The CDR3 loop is CASSLAIKGTDNSNQPQHF. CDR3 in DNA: TGTGCCAGCAGCTTAGCAATCAAAGGGACAGACAATAGCAATCAGCCCCAGCATTTT. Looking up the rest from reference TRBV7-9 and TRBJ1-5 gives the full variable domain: DTGVSQNPRHKITKRGQNVTFRCDPISEHNRLYWYRQTLGQGPEFLTYFQNEAQLEKSRLLSDRFSAERPKGSFSTLEIQRTEQGDSAMYLCASSLAIKGTDNSNQPQHFGDGTRLSIL.

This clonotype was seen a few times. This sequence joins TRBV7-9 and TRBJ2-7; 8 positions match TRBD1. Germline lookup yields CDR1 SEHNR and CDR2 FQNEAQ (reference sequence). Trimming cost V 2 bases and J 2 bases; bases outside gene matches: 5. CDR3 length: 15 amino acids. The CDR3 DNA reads TGTGCCAGCAGCTTAAGACAGGGGTGGGCCTACGAGCAGTACTTC. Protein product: CASSLRQGWAYEQYF.

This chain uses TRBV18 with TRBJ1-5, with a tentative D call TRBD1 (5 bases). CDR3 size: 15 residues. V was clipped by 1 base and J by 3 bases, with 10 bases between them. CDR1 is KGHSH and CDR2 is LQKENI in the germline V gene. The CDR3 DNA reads TGTGCCAGCTCACCACGGGACGAATACAATCAGCCCCAGCATTTT. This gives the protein CASSPRDEYNQPQHF.

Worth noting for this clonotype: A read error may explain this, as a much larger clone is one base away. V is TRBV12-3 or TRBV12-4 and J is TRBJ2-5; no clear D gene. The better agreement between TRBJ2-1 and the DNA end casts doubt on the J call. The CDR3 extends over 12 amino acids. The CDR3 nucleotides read TGTGCCAGCAGTCCTTCCCAAGAGACCCAGTTCTTC. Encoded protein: CASSPSQETQFF.

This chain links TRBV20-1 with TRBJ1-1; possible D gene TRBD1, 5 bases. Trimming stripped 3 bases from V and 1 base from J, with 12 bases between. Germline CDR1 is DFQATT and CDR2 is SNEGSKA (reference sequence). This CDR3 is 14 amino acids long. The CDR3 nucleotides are TGCAGTGCTAGGAGGGGTTCGGGGAACACTGAAGCTTTCTTT. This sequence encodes CSARRGSGNTEAFF.

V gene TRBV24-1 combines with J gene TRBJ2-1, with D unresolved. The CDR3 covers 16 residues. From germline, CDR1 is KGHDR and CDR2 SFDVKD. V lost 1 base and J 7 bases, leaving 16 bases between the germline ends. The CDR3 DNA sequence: TGTGCCACCAGTGATTTAGATTCGGTAGGGTGGAATGAGCAGTTCTTC. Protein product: CATSDLDSVGWNEQFF.

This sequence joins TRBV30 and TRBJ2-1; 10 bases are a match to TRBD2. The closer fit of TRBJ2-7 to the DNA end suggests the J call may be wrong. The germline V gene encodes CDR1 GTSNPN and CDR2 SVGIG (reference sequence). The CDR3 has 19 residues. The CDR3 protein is CAWGLPLAGGRRLYNEQYF. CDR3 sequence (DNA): TGTGCCTGGGGGTTACCTTTAGCGGGGGGCCGACGATTATACAATGAGCAGTACTTC.

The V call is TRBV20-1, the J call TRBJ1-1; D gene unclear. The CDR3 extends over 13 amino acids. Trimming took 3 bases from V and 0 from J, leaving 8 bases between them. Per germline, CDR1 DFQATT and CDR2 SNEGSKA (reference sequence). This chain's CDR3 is CSASGHLNTEAFF. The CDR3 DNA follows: TGCAGTGCTAGCGGGCATCTGAACACTGAAGCTTTCTTT.

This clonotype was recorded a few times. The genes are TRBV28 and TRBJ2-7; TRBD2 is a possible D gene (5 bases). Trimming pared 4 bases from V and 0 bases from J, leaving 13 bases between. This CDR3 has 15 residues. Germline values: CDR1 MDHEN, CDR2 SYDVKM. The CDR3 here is CASSSDYPSSYEQYF. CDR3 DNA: TGTGCCAGCAGTTCCGACTACCCTAGCTCCTACGAGCAGTACTTC.

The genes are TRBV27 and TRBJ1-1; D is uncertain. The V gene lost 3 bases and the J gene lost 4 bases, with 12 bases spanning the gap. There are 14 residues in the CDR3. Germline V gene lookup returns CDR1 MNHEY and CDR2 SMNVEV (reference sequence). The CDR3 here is CASSLLLSSTEAFF. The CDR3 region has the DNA TGTGCCAGCAGTTTGCTTTTGTCAAGCACTGAAGCTTTCTTT.

CDR3 DNA sequence: TGCAGTGCTAGGGCGTATGACCACCAGCCCCAGCATTTT. Its translation: CSARAYDHQPQHF. The chain is built from TRBV20-1 and TRBJ1-5; D is uncertain. The CDR3 is made up of 13 amino acids. V lost 3 bases and J 7 bases, leaving 13 bases between the germline ends. CDR1 and CDR2 (germline): DFQATT, SNEGSKA (reference sequence).

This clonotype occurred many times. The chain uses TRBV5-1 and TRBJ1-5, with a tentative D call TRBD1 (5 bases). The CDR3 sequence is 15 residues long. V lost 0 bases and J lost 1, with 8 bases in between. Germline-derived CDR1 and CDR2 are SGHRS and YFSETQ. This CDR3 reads CASSLGPGSNQPQHF. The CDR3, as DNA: TGCGCCAGCAGCTTGGGCCCAGGGAGCAATCAGCCCCAGCATTTT.

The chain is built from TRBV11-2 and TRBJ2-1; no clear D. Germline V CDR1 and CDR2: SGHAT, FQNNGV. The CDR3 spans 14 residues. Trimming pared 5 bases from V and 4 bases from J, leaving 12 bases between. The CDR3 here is CASSISDGYNEQFF. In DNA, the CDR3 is TGTGCCAGCAGCATCTCGGACGGGTACAATGAGCAGTTCTTC.

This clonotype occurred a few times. DNA for the CDR3: TGCGCCAGCAGCCAAGATAGCGGGGGGGCCTCCTACGAGCAGTACTTC. As protein: CASSQDSGGASYEQYF. This chain joins TRBV4-3 and TRBJ2-7; 11 nucleotides align to TRBD2. Trimming at V came to 0 bases and at J to 0 bases, leaving 1 base not matched to a gene. The CDR3 runs 16 residues. The V gene's germline CDR1 is LGHNA and CDR2 YSLEER.

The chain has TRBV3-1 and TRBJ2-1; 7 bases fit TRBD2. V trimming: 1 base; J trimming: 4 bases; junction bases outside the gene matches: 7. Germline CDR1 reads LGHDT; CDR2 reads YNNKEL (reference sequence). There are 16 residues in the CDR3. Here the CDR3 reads CASSQAPGGRYNEQFF. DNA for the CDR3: TGTGCCAGCAGCCAAGCCCCGGGGGGACGATACAATGAGCAGTTCTTC.

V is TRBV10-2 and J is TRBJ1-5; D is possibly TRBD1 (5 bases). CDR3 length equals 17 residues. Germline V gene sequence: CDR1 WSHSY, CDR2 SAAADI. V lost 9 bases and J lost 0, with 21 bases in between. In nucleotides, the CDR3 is TGCGCCAGTCAAAAGGGGACCCGGTCGGGTAGCAATCAGCCCCAGCATTTT. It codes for CASQKGTRSGSNQPQHF.

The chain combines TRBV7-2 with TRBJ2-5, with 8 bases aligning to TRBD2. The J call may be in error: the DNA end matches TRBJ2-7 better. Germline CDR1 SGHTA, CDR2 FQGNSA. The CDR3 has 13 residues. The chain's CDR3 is CASSTGGAGEQYF. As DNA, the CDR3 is TGTGCCAGCAGCACGGGGGGGGCGGGCGAGCAGTACTTC.

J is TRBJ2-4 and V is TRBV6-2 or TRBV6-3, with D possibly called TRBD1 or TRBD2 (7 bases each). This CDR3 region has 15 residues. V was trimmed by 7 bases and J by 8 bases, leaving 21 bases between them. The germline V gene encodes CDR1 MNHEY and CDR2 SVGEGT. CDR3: CASTRGDSKRDIQYF. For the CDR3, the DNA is TGTGCCAGCACCCGGGGGGACAGTAAAAGGGACATTCAGTACTTC.

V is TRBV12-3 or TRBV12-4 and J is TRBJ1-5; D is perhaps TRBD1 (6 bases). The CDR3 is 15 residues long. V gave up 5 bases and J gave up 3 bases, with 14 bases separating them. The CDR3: CASSIQGTVNQPQHF. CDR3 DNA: TGTGCCAGCAGTATCCAGGGGACGGTCAATCAGCCCCAGCATTTT.

The CDR3 sequence is CTSSLGGQGNFLDEQYF. DNA for the CDR3: TGTACCAGCAGCTTAGGGGGACAGGGGAATTTTCTCGACGAGCAGTACTTC. The rearrangement uses TRBV7-2 and TRBJ2-7; 10 nucleotides agree with TRBD1. Germline-derived CDR1 and CDR2 are SGHTA and FQGNSA. CDR3 length equals 17 residues. Losses at the gene ends were 1 base for V and 5 bases for J; bases not matched to a gene: 11.

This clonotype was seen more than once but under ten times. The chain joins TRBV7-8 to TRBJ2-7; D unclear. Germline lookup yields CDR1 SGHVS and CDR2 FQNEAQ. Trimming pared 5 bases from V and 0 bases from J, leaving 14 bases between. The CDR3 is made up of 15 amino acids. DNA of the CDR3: TGTGCCAGCAGCCCAATGGGCGGACCCTCCTACGAGCAGTACTTC. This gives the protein CASSPMGGPSYEQYF. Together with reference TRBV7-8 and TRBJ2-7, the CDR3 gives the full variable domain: GAGVSQSPRYKVAKRGQDVALRCDPISGHVSLFWYQQALGQGPEFLTYFQNEAQLDKSGLPSDRFFAERPEGSVSTLKIQRTQQEDSAVYLCASSPMGGPSYEQYFGPGTRLTVT.

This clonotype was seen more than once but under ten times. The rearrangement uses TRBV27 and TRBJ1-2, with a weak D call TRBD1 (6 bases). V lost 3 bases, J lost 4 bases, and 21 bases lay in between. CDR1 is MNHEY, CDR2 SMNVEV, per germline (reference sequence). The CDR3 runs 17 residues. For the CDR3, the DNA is TGTGCCAGCAGTTTCGCGGCCGGGGACACATCCTCCTATGGCTACACCTTC. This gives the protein CASSFAAGDTSSYGYTF.

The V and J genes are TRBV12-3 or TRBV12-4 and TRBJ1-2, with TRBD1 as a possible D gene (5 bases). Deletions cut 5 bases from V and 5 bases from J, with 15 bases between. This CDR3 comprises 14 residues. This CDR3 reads CASSPSGAAYGYTF. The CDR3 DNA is TGTGCCAGCAGTCCGTCCGGGGCAGCATATGGCTACACCTTC.

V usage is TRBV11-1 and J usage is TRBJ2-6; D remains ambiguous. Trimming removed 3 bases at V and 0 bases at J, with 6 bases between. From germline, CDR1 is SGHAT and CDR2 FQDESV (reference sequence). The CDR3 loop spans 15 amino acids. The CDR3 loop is CASSFVYSGANVLTF. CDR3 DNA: TGTGCCAGCAGCTTCGTCTACTCTGGGGCCAACGTCCTGACTTTC.

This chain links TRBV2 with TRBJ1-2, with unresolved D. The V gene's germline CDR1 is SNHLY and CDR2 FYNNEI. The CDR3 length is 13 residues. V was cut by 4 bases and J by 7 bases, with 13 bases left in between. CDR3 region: CASSGWKELGYTF. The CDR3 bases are TGTGCCAGCAGTGGGTGGAAGGAACTTGGCTACACCTTC.

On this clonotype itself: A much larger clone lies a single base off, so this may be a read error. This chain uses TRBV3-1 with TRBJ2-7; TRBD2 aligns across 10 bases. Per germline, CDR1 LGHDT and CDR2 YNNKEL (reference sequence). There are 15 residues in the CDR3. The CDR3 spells CASSPPGTSAYEQYF. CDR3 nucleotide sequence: TGTGCCAGCAGCCCGCCCGGGACTAGCGCCTATGAGCAGTACTTC.

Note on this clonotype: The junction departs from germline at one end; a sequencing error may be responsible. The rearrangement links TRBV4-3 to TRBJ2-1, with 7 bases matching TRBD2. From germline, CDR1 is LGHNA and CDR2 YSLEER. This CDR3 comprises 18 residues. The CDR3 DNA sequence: TGCGCCAGCAGCCAAGATCCCCGAACTAGCGAGAGCCACAATGGGCAGTTCTTC. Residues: CASSQDPRTSESHNGQFF.

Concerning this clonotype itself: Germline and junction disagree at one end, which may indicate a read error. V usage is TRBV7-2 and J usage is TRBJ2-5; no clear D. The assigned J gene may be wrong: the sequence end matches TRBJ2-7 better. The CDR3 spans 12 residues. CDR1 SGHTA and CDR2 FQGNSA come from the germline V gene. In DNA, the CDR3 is TGTGCCAGCAGTTTAGAGCGAGGCGAGCAGTACTTC. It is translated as CASSLERGEQYF.

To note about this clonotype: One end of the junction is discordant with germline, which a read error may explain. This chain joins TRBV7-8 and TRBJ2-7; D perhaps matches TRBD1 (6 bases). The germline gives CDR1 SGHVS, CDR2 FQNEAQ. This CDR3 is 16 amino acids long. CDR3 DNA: TGTGCCAGCAGCTTAGGACAGGACCTAGGACCCTACGAACAGTACTTC. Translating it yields CASSLGQDLGPYEQYF.